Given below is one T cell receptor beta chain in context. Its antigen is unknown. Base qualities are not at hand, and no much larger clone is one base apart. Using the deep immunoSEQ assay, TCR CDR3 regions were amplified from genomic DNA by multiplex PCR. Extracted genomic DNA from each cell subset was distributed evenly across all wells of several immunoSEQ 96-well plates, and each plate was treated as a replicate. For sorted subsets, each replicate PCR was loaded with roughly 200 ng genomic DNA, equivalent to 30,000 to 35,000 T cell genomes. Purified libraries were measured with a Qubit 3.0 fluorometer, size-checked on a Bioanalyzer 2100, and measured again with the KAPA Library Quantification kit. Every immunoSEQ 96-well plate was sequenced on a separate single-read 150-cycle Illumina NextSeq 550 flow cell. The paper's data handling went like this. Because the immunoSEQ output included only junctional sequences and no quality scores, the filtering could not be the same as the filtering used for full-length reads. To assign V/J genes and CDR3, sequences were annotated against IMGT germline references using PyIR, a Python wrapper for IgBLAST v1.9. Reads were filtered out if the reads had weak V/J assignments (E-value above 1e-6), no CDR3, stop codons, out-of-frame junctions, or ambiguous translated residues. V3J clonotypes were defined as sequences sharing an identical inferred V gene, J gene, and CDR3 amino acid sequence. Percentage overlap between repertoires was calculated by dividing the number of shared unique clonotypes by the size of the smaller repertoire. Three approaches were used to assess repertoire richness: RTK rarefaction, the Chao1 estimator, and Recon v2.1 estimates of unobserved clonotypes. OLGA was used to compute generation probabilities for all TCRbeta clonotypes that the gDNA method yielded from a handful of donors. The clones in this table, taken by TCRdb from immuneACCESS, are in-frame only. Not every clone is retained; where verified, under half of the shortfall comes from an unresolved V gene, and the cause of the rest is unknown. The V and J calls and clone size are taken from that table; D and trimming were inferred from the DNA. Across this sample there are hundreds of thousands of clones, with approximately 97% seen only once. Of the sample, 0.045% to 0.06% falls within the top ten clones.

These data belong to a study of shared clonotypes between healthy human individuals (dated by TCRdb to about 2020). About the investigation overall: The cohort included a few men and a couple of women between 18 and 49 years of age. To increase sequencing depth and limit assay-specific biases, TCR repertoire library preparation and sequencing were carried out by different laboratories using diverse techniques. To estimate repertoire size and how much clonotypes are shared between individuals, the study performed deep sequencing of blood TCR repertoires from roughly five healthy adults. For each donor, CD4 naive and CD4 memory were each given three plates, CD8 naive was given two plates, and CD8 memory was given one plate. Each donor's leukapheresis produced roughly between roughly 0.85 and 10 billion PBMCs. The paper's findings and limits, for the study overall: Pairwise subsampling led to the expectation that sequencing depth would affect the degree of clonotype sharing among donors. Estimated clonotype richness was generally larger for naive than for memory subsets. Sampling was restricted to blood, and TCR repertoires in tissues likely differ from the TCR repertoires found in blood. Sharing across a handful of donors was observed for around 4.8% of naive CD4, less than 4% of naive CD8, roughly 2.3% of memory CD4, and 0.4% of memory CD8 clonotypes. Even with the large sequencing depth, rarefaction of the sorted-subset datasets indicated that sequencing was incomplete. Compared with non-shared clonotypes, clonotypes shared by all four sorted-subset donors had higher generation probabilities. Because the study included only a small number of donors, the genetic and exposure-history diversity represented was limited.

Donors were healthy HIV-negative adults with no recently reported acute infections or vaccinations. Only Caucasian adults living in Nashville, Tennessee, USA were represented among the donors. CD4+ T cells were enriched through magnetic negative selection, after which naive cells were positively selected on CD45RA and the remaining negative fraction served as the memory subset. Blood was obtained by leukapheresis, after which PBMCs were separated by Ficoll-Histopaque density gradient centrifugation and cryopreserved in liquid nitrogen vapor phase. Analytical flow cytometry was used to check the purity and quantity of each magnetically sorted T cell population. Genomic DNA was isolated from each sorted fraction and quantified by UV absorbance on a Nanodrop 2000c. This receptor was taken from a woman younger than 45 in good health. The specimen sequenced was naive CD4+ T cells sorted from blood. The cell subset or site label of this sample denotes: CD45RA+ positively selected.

The CDR3 has the sequence CASSLAGYTGELFF. The nucleotide sequence is TGTGCCAGCAGCTTGGCAGGGTACACCGGGGAGCTGTTTTTT. The receptor chain draws on TRBV5-4 and TRBJ2-2; TRBD1 might be the D gene, on 5 matching bases. From its cysteine to its phenylalanine, the CDR3 spans 14 amino acids. The entry retains the CDR3 DNA only, 42 bases that are in frame from base 1. For CDR1 and CDR2, the germline V gene (reference sequence) lists SGHNT and YYREEE. Cut back by 0 bases and 3 bases, the V and J ends lie 6 bases apart.